This T cell receptor beta chain was recovered during a study of CD8 T cells in Susac syndrome. V shed 6 bases, J shed 4 bases, and the junction held 7 bases outside the gene matches. The CDR3 has 14 amino acids. CDR1 and CDR2 from the germline V gene are SNHLY and FYNNEI. Sequencing of TCR beta, carried out with a high-throughput approach, was applied to CD8+ and CD4+ T cells from the blood. The multiple sclerosis controls comprised treatment-naive patients whose relapsing-remitting disease was stable or active. Isolation of CD8+ and CD4+ T cells was performed negatively, whereas enrichment of TEMRA cells was done by FACS. After extraction with the RNeasy kit, about 0.45 to 1 ug of the RNA was reverse transcribed using random hexamers. TCR beta CDR3 was amplified by immunoSEQ covering 54 Vbeta and 13 Jbeta. TCRdb ran MiXCR on the immunoSEQ multiplex PCR reads and lists one entry per CDR3 protein. The sample includes 180,000 or so distinct CDR3 sequences, around 95% of them seen just once.

The TCR sequence derives from a human donor with multiple sclerosis. The sample comprised CD4+ T cells from PBMCs. The chain links TRBV2 to TRBJ2-7; TRBD2 matches 9 bases. The CDR3: CASSLAGFGYEQYF. Written as DNA, the CDR3 is TGTGCCAGCAGCCTAGCGGGGTTTGGTTACGAGCAGTACTTC.